This entry lists 32 T cell receptor beta chains sequenced from one sample in a study of early T cells in non-severe SARS-CoV-2 infection. Each CDR3 protein gets one entry after TCRdb re-called the 5' RACE reads with MiXCR. The sample holds around 63,000 distinct CDR3 sequences, 9% to 10% seen once. The material sequenced was whole blood, taken at baseline. These TCRs come from an adult who was a healthcare worker with PCR-confirmed SARS-CoV-2 infection or an uninfected control (not recorded which).

This clonotype was picked up a small number of times. V and J are TRBV4-3 and TRBJ2-1; 7 bases match TRBD2. Germline assignment: CDR1 LGHNA and CDR2 YSLEER. Trimming removed 1 base from V and 6 bases from J; junction bases left unmatched: 9. The CDR3 runs 16 residues. The CDR3: CASSQGEAGVRNEQFF. The CDR3 DNA is TGCGCCAGCAGCCAAGGCGAGGCGGGAGTACGCAATGAGCAGTTCTTC.

There are many counts of this clonotype. The genes are TRBV28 and TRBJ2-4; no firm D call. CDR3 length equals 14 residues. V dropped 8 bases and J dropped 5 bases, with 16 bases sitting between them. Germline CDR1 reads MDHEN; CDR2 reads SYDVKM. CDR3 amino acids: CASSQGAFQNIQYF. CDR3 in DNA: TGTGCCAGCTCCCAAGGCGCTTTCCAAAACATTCAGTACTTC.

The table lists this clonotype with many counts. The chain carries TRBV7-2 and TRBJ2-7; either TRBD1 or TRBD2 may fit D (5 bases each). Germline V CDR1 and CDR2: SGHTA, FQGNSA. CDR3 length: 14 amino acids. Trimming took off 5 bases at V and 2 bases at J, with 13 bases between the two ends. In DNA, the CDR3 is TGTGCCAGCAGCCCACGGGACCCCACCTACGAGCAGTACTTC. It codes for CASSPRDPTYEQYF.

This clonotype occurred many times. The rearrangement links TRBV27 to TRBJ2-3; D is undetermined. Germline assignment: CDR1 MNHEY and CDR2 SMNVEV (reference sequence). Trimming took off 3 bases at V and 1 base at J, with 5 bases between the two ends. CDR3 length: 13 residues. Here the CDR3 reads CASSFGGTDTQYF. DNA for the CDR3: TGTGCCAGCAGTTTTGGCGGCACAGATACGCAGTATTTT.

This clonotype was counted at least ten times. This rearrangement joins TRBV29-1 to TRBJ1-1; D gene unclear. CDR1 and CDR2 from the germline V gene are SQVTM and ANQGSEA. This CDR3 has 15 residues. V lost 4 bases and J lost 1, with 16 bases in between. This CDR3 reads CSVGRSRGSNTEAFF. The CDR3 nucleotides are TGCAGCGTTGGCCGGTCTCGCGGATCGAACACTGAAGCTTTCTTT.

This clonotype showed up many times. The V gene is TRBV4-1, the J gene TRBJ1-4, with D tentatively TRBD1 (6 bases). The CDR3 is 16 residues long. V shed 4 bases and J shed 4 bases, with 16 bases lying between them. The germline V gene encodes CDR1 MGHRA and CDR2 YSYEKL. The CDR3 coding sequence is TGCGCCAGCAGCCCCTCGTGGGGGCGGATTAATGAAAAACTGTTTTTT. Its translation: CASSPSWGRINEKLFF.

This clonotype was counted only a few times. The V and J genes are TRBV7-8 and TRBJ1-4; D is unresolved. Trimming shortened V by 4 bases and J by 7 bases, and 7 bases separated the two germline ends. Germline V CDR1 and CDR2: SGHVS, FQNEAQ. The length of the CDR3 is 12 residues. CDR3 loop: CASSSWTEKLFF. The CDR3 DNA reads TGTGCCAGCAGCTCCTGGACTGAAAAACTGTTTTTT.

This clonotype was picked up a small number of times. The gene calls are TRBV7-2 and TRBJ2-1; 12 nucleotides line up with TRBD2. Trimming cost V 5 bases and J 8 bases; bases outside gene matches: 4. Germline CDR1 and CDR2: SGHTA and FQGNSA. The CDR3 consists of 14 residues. CDR3: CASSVGTSGYEQFF. CDR3 sequence (DNA): TGTGCCAGCAGCGTCGGGACTAGCGGGTATGAGCAGTTCTTC.

This clonotype has at least ten counts. The chain recombines TRBV7-2 with TRBJ2-3; 7 bases are shared with TRBD1. CDR3 length: 16 amino acids. Germline trimming cut 5 bases from V and 0 bases from J; bases unmatched to any gene: 8. CDR1 SGHTA and CDR2 FQGNSA come from the germline V gene. CDR3 sequence (DNA): TGTGCCAGCAGCCCGAGGACAGGCCTTAGCACAGATACGCAGTATTTT. It codes for CASSPRTGLSTDTQYF.

The chain is built from TRBV5-4 and TRBJ2-3; no definite D call. CDR1 is SGHNT and CDR2 is YYREEE in the germline V gene (reference sequence). The CDR3 covers 15 residues. Trimming removed 0 bases at V and 1 base at J, with 9 bases between. The CDR3 DNA reads as TGTGCCAGCAGCTTGGATGGTGTGGGCACAGATACGCAGTATTTT. This codes for CASSLDGVGTDTQYF.

The chain is built from TRBV7-9 and TRBJ2-5; maybe TRBD1 (5 bases). The length of the CDR3 is 16 residues. Trimming pared 1 base from V and 5 bases from J, leaving 17 bases between. CDR1 and CDR2 from the germline V gene are SEHNR and FQNEAQ (reference sequence). This chain's CDR3 is CASSLDVGRRRETQYF. The CDR3 DNA is TGTGCCAGCAGCTTAGACGTGGGGCGGCGCAGGGAGACCCAGTACTTC.

In this sample, this clonotype turned up a few times. The CDR3 sequence is CSVEGRMNTEAFF. CDR3 nucleotides: TGCAGCGTTGAAGGGAGAATGAACACTGAAGCTTTCTTT. This chain joins TRBV29-1 and TRBJ1-1; no clear D. The V gene's germline CDR1 is SQVTM and CDR2 ANQGSEA. The V end lost 1 base, the J end lost 0 bases, and 6 bases lay between the germline ends. CDR3 length: 13 amino acids. Filled out from reference TRBV29-1 and TRBJ1-1, the complete variable domain reads SAVISQKPSRDICQRGTSLTIQCQVDSQVTMMFWYRQQPGQSLTLIATANQGSEATYESGFVIDKFPISRPNLTFSTLTVSNMSPEDSSIYLCSVEGRMNTEAFFGQGTRLTVV.

The chain is built from TRBV28 and TRBJ2-1, with D hard to call. Trimming took off 5 bases at V and 10 bases at J, with 15 bases between the two ends. CDR1 and CDR2 from the germline V gene are MDHEN and SYDVKM. The CDR3 is 13 amino acids. CDR3 coding DNA: TGTGCCAGCAGTCCCGACATCTACGGGGAGCAGTTCTTC. Translated: CASSPDIYGEQFF.

This clonotype occurred many times. In DNA, the CDR3 is TGCAGTGCTGGTACAGGGACGCCCTCTAACTATGGCTACACCTTC. Its protein is CSAGTGTPSNYGYTF. This rearrangement joins TRBV20-1 to TRBJ1-2; maybe TRBD1 (6 bases). Germline V gives CDR1 DFQATT, CDR2 SNEGSKA (reference sequence). The CDR3 has 15 residues. Trimming took 5 bases from V and 0 from J, leaving 16 bases between them.

This clonotype appeared a few times. The chain combines TRBV19 with TRBJ1-5; TRBD1 aligns across 9 bases. From germline, CDR1 is LNHDA and CDR2 SQIVND (reference sequence). The CDR3 contains 15 residues. After removal of 8 bases from V and 5 bases from J, the junction contained 10 bases not matched to a gene. The CDR3 sequence is CASSRWDRVDQPQHF. The CDR3 bases are TGTGCCAGTTCTCGCTGGGACAGGGTGGATCAGCCCCAGCATTTT.

There are a few counts of this clonotype. The chain joins TRBV27 to TRBJ2-5; 14 bases are a match to TRBD2. Germline V gene sequence: CDR1 MNHEY, CDR2 SMNVEV (reference sequence). CDR3 length: 15 amino acids. The junction had 1 base not matched to a gene; V was cut back by 3 bases and J by 4 bases. DNA of the CDR3: TGTGCCAGCAGTTTCGGGACTAGCGGGAGAGAGACCCAGTACTTC. Amino acid sequence: CASSFGTSGRETQYF.

This clonotype showed up just a few times. The chain recombines TRBV20-1 with TRBJ1-4; D is ambiguous. This CDR3 contains 12 residues. Germline CDR1 and CDR2: DFQATT and SNEGSKA (reference sequence). V was clipped by 3 bases and J by 8 bases, with 10 bases between them. The CDR3 spells CSASSGVEKLFF. CDR3 DNA: TGCAGTGCTAGCTCCGGGGTGGAAAAACTGTTTTTT.

This rearrangement joins TRBV2 to TRBJ2-3, with 12 bases fitting TRBD1. Germline V gene data show CDR1 as SNHLY and CDR2 as FYNNEI. This CDR3 spans 16 amino acids. V gave up 5 bases and J gave up 2 bases; unmatched junction bases: 5. CDR3 bases: TGTGCCAGCAGTAGGGGGACAGGGGGCTTCACAGATACGCAGTATTTT. Encoded protein: CASSRGTGGFTDTQYF.

This clonotype was observed at least ten times. The rearrangement links TRBV7-8 to TRBJ1-4; TRBD1 might be the D (5 bases). Trimming took off 0 bases at V and 7 bases at J, with 15 bases between the two ends. The CDR3 consists of 16 residues. Per the germline V gene, CDR1 is SGHVS and CDR2 is FQNEAQ. The CDR3 nucleotides read TGTGCCAGCAGCTTAGCGCCCCGGGCAGGGCGTGAAAAACTGTTTTTT. This gives the protein CASSLAPRAGREKLFF. Combining the CDR3 with reference TRBV7-8 and TRBJ1-4 gives the whole variable domain GAGVSQSPRYKVAKRGQDVALRCDPISGHVSLFWYQQALGQGPEFLTYFQNEAQLDKSGLPSDRFFAERPEGSVSTLKIQRTQQEDSAVYLCASSLAPRAGREKLFFGSGTQLSVL.

This clonotype was counted at least ten times. V gene TRBV12-3 or TRBV12-4 combines with J gene TRBJ2-1; D perhaps matches TRBD1 (6 bases). V lost 5 bases, J lost 3 bases, and 17 bases lay in between. The CDR3 length is 16 residues. The CDR3 region has the DNA TGTGCCAGCAGTATCCAGGGACACCACAACTACAATGAGCAGTTCTTC. Its protein is CASSIQGHHNYNEQFF.

V gene TRBV12-3 or TRBV12-4 combines with J gene TRBJ1-2; 9 bases are a match to TRBD1. The CDR3 has 15 amino acids. V shed 2 bases, J shed 8 bases, and the junction held 9 bases outside the gene matches. DNA of the CDR3: TGTGCCAGCAGTTTACATGGGACAGGGTATGAAGGCTACACCTTC. Translating it yields CASSLHGTGYEGYTF.

The chain combines TRBV9 with TRBJ2-1; TRBD2 aligns across 12 bases. The CDR3 has 16 residues. Losses at the gene ends were 0 bases for V and 6 bases for J; bases not matched to a gene: 4. The germline CDR1 and CDR2 sequences are SGDLS and YYNGEE. CDR3 protein: CASSVGLAGVGNEQFF. The CDR3 DNA reads as TGTGCCAGCAGCGTAGGACTAGCGGGAGTGGGCAATGAGCAGTTCTTC.

This chain connects TRBV19 to TRBJ1-5; tentatively, D is TRBD1 (5 bases). V shed 7 bases and J shed 9 bases, with 19 bases lying between them. Germline V gene sequence: CDR1 LNHDA, CDR2 SQIVND (reference sequence). The CDR3 length is 14 residues. The CDR3 DNA follows: TGTGCCAGTAAGGCCGGAAGGGGACCTTCGCCCCAGCATTTT. Translated, it gives CASKAGRGPSPQHF.

At least ten counts were recorded for this clonotype. V and J are TRBV14 and TRBJ2-2; no definite D call. Germline lookup yields CDR1 SGHDN and CDR2 FVKESK. The V end was cut by 4 bases, the J end by 1 base, with 10 bases between. This CDR3 has 15 residues. As DNA, the CDR3 is TGTGCCAGCAGCCCCATCATGGGGAACACCGGGGAGCTGTTTTTT. Translated: CASSPIMGNTGELFF.

The chain couples TRBV5-1 to TRBJ2-3; 8 bases align to TRBD2. The CDR3 is made up of 15 amino acids. V lost 0 bases and J lost 4; bases outside the gene matches: 4. Germline CDR1 is SGHRS and CDR2 is YFSETQ. CDR3 amino acids: CASSLVQRESDTQYF. As DNA, the CDR3 is TGCGCCAGCAGCTTGGTACAGCGGGAGTCAGATACGCAGTATTTT.

The rearrangement uses TRBV7-2 and TRBJ2-1; TRBD2 agrees at 13 bases. CDR3 length: 17 residues. J lost 7 bases, V lost 1 base, and 7 bases had no gene match. Germline V gene data show CDR1 as SGHTA and CDR2 as FQGNSA. The CDR3 sequence is CASSLEKGLAGLNEQFF. The CDR3 DNA sequence: TGTGCCAGCAGCTTAGAAAAGGGACTAGCGGGATTGAATGAGCAGTTCTTC.

The CDR3, as DNA: TGCAGTGCCTTTGACAGGGGGCTTGCCTACAATGAGCAGTTCTTC. It specifies CSAFDRGLAYNEQFF. The J gene is TRBJ2-1, the V gene TRBV20-1; 10 bases agree with TRBD1. Per germline, CDR1 DFQATT and CDR2 SNEGSKA (reference sequence). The CDR3 is 15 residues long. V gave up 6 bases and J gave up 2 bases; unmatched junction bases: 7.

This clonotype was recorded at least ten times. The chain carries TRBV12-3 or TRBV12-4 and TRBJ2-7; D call uncertain. CDR3 length equals 12 residues. The ends were cut back, 8 bases at V and 5 bases at J, with 13 bases in the middle. The CDR3 is CASSWALNEQYF. The CDR3 DNA reads as TGTGCCAGCTCGTGGGCTCTGAACGAGCAGTACTTC.

About this clonotype itself: Germline is not matched at one junction end, which may reflect a read error. This rearrangement joins TRBV20-1 to TRBJ2-3, with 12 bases fitting TRBD2. The CDR3 has 15 amino acids. Germline CDR1 and CDR2: DFQATT and SNEGSKA (reference sequence). CDR3 DNA: TGCAGTGCCACTTCGACTAGCGGGAGCACAGATACGCAGTTTTTT. Its translation: CSATSTSGSTDTQFF.

The chain couples TRBV28 to TRBJ2-1, with a weak D call TRBD1 (5 bases). Germline CDR1 MDHEN, CDR2 SYDVKM. The ends were cut back, 2 bases at V and 9 bases at J, with 5 bases in the middle. The CDR3 totals 11 residues. The chain's CDR3 is CASSLGAEQFF. CDR3 bases: TGTGCCAGCAGTTTAGGGGCTGAGCAGTTCTTC.

This clonotype came up many times. V gene TRBV6-1 combines with J gene TRBJ2-1; TRBD1 agrees at 7 bases. CDR1 and CDR2 from the germline V gene are MNHNS and SASEGT. The trim removed 0 bases at V and 2 bases at J, leaving 4 bases unmatched. The CDR3 loop spans 16 amino acids. CDR3 sequence: CASSEATTGAYNEQFF. The CDR3 DNA follows: TGTGCCAGCAGTGAAGCGACCACAGGGGCCTACAATGAGCAGTTCTTC.

The rearrangement uses TRBV11-2 and TRBJ2-7; D remains unclear. The V gene lost 0 bases and the J gene lost 7 bases, with 7 bases spanning the gap. There are 12 residues in the CDR3. Germline V gene sequence: CDR1 SGHAT, CDR2 FQNNGV. CDR3 sequence (DNA): TGTGCCAGCAGCTTAGATCTGGAAGAGCAGTACTTC. It translates to CASSLDLEEQYF. The variable domain in full, completed from reference TRBV11-2 and TRBJ2-7, reads EAGVAQSPRYKIIEKRQSVAFWCNPISGHATLYWYQQILGQGPKLLIQFQNNGVVDDSQLPKDRFSAERLKGVDSTLKIQPAKLEDSAVYLCASSLDLEEQYFGPGTRLTVT.